The 3 T cell receptor beta chains below were found in one sample sequenced in a study of regulatory T cells in long-lasting Graves disease. As for time point: newly diagnosed GD, antithyroid drugs for less than 3 months. RNA isolated from PBMCs was used to make the TCR library. Arm-PCR of CDR3 regions with iRepertoire HTBI primers generated TCR beta libraries. TCRdb called the multiplex PCR reads again in MiXCR, with one record for every CDR3 protein. The sample comprises 350,000 to 550,000 distinct CDR3 sequences, roughly 15% of which are singletons, and around a sixth rests with the top ten. This sample was also put to use in a study of T cells in Graves' hyperthyroidism and ophthalmopathy.

The specimen comprised peripheral blood mononuclear cells (PBMCs), sampled at new diagnosis, from a patient treated with antithyroid drugs. All receptors come from a woman aged 50 to 65 with Graves disease.

The chain joins TRBV13 to TRBJ2-1, with 7 bases lining up with TRBD2. Losses at the gene ends were 2 bases for V and 1 base for J; bases not matched to a gene: 8. From germline, CDR1 is PRHDT and CDR2 FYEKMQ (reference sequence). The CDR3 covers 17 residues. CDR3 loop: CASSLSRAGRSYNEQFF. The CDR3 nucleotides are TGTGCCAGCAGCTTAAGCCGAGCGGGAAGGTCCTACAATGAGCAGTTCTTC. Combining the CDR3 with reference TRBV13 and TRBJ2-1 gives the whole variable domain AAGVIQSPRHLIKEKRETATLKCYPIPRHDTVYWYQQGPGQDPQFLISFYEKMQSDKGSIPDRFSAQQFSDYHSELNMSSLELGDSALYFCASSLSRAGRSYNEQFFGPGTRLTVL.

On this clonotype: This may come from a read error, since a much larger clone is one base off. The rearrangement joins TRBV6-1 to TRBJ2-1, with D possibly TRBD2 on 5 matching bases. Germline V gives CDR1 MNHNS, CDR2 SASEGT. This CDR3 contains 12 residues. CDR3 loop: CAVGDPYNEEFF. CDR3 DNA sequence: TGTGCGGTGGGAGACCCCTACAATGAGGAGTTCTTC.

The gene calls are TRBV4-1 and TRBJ2-7; 10 nucleotides align to TRBD2. CDR3 length: 15 residues. CDR1 and CDR2 (germline): MGHRA, YSYEKL. The V segment lost 0 bases and the J segment 3 bases; nucleotides outside the gene matches: 2. The CDR3 protein is CASSQELAGIYEQYF. Written as DNA, the CDR3 is TGCGCCAGCAGCCAAGAACTAGCGGGAATCTACGAGCAGTACTTC.